This record looks at one T cell receptor beta chain sequence and its context. Libraries were prepared by immunoSEQ multiplex PCR; TCRdb keeps only in-frame clonotypes and omits some of them. The data hold about 40,000 clones, with roughly 94% observed a single time. The data originate from a study of T cell changes during pregnancy in multiple sclerosis. The CDR3 is 16 residues long. The V end was cut by 4 bases, the J end by 2 bases, with 19 bases between. The V gene's germline CDR1 is SGHRS and CDR2 YFSETQ. The rearrangement uses TRBV5-1 and TRBJ2-7; tentatively, D is TRBD1 (5 bases). The sequence came from a female donor with multiple sclerosis, enrolled in a pregnancy study. Sequenced material: peripheral blood, taken in the third trimester of pregnancy. CDR3 coding DNA: TGCGCCAGCAGCACTACGACAGCAGTGCCCACCTACGAGCAGTACTTC. Protein: CASSTTTAVPTYEQYF.